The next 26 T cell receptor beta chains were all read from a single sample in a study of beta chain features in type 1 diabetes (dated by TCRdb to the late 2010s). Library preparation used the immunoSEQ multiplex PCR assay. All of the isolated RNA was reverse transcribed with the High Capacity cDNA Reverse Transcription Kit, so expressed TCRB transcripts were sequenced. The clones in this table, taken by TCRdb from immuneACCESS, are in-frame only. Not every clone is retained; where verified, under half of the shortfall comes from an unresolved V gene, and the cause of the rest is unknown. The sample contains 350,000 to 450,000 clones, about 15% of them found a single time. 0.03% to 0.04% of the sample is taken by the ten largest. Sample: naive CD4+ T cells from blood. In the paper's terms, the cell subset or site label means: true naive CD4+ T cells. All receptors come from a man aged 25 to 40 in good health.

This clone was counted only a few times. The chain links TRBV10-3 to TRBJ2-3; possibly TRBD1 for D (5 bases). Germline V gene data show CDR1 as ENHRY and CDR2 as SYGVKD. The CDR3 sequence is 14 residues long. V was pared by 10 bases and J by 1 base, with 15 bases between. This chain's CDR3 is CASRTTGGTDTQYF. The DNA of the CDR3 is TGTGCCAGCAGGACAACAGGAGGCACAGATACGCAGTATTTT.

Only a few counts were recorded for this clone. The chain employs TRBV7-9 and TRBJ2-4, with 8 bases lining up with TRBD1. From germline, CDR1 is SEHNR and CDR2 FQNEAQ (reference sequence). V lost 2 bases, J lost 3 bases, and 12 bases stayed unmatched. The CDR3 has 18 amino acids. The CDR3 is CASSLTSAGGFGKNIQYF. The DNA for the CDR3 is TGTGCCAGCAGCTTAACGTCGGCAGGGGGCTTTGGCAAAAACATTCAGTACTTC.

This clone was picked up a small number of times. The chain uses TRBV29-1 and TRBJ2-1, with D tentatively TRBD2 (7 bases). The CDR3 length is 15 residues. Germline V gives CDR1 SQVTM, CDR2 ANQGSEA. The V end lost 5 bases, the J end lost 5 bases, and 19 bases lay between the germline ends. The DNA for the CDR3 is TGCAGCGTTTTACTGGGAGGGGGGATTCACAATGAGCAGTTCTTC. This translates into CSVLLGGGIHNEQFF.

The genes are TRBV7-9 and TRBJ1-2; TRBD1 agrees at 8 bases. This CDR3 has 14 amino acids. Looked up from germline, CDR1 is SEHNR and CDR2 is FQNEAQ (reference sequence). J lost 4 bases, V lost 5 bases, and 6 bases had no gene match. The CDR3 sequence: CASSDQGAGYGYTF. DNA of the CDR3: TGTGCCAGCAGCGACCAGGGGGCGGGCTATGGCTACACCTTC.

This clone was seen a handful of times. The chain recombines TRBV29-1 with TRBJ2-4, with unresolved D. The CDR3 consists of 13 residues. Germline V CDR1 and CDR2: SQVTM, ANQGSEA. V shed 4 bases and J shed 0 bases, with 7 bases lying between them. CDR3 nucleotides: TGCAGCGTTGCCGACGAAGCCAAAAACATTCAGTACTTC. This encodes CSVADEAKNIQYF.

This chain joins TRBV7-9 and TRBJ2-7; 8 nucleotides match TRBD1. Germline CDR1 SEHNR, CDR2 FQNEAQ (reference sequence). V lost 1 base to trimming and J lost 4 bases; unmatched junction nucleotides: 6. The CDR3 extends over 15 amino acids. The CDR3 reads CASSLGFDRGYEQYF. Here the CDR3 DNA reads TGTGCCAGCAGCTTAGGATTCGACAGGGGTTACGAGCAGTACTTC.

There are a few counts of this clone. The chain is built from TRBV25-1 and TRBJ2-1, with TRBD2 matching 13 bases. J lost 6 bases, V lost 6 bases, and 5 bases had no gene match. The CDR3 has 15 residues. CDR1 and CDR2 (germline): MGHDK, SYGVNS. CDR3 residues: CASRGRTSGSNEQFF. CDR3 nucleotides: TGTGCCAGCAGGGGAAGGACTAGCGGGAGCAATGAGCAGTTCTTC.

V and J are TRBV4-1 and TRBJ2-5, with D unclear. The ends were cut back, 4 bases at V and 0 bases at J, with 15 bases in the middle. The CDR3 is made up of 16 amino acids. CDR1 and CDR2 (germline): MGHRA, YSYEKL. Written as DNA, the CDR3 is TGCGCCAGCAGCCGAATTGGGAAGTCGAACCAAGAGACCCAGTACTTC. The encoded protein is CASSRIGKSNQETQYF.

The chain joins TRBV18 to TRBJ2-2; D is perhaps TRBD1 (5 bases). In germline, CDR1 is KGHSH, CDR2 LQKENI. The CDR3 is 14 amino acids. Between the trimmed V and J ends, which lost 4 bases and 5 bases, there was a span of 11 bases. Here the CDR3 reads CASSRSQGTGELFF. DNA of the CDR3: TGTGCCAGCTCACGTTCGCAGGGTACCGGGGAGCTGTTTTTT.

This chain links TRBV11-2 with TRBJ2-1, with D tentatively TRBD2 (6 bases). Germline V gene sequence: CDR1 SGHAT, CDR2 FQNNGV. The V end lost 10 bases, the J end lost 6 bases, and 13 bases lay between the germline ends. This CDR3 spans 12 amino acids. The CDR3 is CANTLGGNEQFF. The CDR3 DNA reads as TGTGCCAACACGTTGGGGGGCAATGAGCAGTTCTTC.

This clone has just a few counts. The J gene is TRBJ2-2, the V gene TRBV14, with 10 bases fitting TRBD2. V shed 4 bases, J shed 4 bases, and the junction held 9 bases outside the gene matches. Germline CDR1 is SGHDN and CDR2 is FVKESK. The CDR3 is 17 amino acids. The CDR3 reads CASSPYPGTSVTGELFF. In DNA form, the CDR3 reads TGTGCCAGCAGCCCATATCCCGGGACTAGCGTCACCGGGGAGCTGTTTTTT.

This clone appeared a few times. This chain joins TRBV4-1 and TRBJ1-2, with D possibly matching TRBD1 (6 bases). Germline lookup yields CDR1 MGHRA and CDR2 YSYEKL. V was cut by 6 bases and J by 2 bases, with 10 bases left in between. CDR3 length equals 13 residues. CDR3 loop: CASRDRLNYGYTF. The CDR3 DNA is TGCGCCAGCAGAGACAGGCTGAACTATGGCTACACCTTC.

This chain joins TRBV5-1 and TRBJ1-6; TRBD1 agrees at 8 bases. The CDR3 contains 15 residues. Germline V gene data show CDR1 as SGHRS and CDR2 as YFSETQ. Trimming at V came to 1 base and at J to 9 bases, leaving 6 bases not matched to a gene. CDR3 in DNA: TGCGCCAGCAGCTTGCGGCAGGGGGCTGGTTCACCCCTCCACTTT. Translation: CASSLRQGAGSPLHF.

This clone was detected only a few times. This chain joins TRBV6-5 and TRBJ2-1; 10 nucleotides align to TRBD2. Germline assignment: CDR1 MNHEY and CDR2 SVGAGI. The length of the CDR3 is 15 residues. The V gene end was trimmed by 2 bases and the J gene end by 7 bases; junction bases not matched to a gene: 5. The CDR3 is CASSYPSSGSNEQFF. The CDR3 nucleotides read TGTGCCAGCAGTTACCCCTCTAGCGGGAGTAATGAGCAGTTCTTC.

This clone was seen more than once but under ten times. The CDR3 loop is CSVLLPGDRYEQYF. The CDR3 region has the DNA TGCAGCGTACTACTCCCGGGAGACCGTTACGAGCAGTACTTC. The chain carries TRBV29-1 and TRBJ2-7, with TRBD2 as a possible D gene (6 bases). CDR1 SQVTM and CDR2 ANQGSEA come from the germline V gene. V dropped 6 bases and J dropped 4 bases, with 19 bases sitting between them. This CDR3 spans 14 amino acids.

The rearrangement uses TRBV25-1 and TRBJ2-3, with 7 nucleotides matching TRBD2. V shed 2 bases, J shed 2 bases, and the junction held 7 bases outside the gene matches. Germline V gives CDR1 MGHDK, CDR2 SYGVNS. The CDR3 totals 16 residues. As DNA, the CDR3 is TGTGCCAGCAGTGAAAGGGAGCGGGGCACCACAGATACGCAGTATTTT. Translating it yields CASSERERGTTDTQYF.

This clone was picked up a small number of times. The CDR3 protein is CASSWTSRGPYEQYF. The CDR3 DNA follows: TGTGCCAGTAGTTGGACTAGCAGAGGGCCCTACGAGCAGTACTTC. V and J are TRBV19 and TRBJ2-7; 8 positions match TRBD2. The junction had 8 bases not matched to a gene; V was cut back by 5 bases and J by 2 bases. The germline CDR1 and CDR2 sequences are LNHDA and SQIVND (reference sequence). The CDR3 totals 15 residues.

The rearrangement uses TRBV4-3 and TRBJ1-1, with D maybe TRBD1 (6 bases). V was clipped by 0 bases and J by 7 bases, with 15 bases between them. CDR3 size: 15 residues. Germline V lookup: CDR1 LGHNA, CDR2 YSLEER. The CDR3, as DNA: TGCGCCAGCAGCCAAGAGGTCGGGGGACAAAGTGAAGCTTTCTTT. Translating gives CASSQEVGGQSEAFF.

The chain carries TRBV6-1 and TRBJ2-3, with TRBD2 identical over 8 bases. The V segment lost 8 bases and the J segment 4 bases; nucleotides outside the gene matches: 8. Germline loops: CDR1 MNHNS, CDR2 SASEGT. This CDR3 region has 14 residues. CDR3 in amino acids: CASSVAGPSDTQYF. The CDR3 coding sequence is TGTGCCAGCTCGGTAGCGGGGCCATCAGATACGCAGTATTTT.

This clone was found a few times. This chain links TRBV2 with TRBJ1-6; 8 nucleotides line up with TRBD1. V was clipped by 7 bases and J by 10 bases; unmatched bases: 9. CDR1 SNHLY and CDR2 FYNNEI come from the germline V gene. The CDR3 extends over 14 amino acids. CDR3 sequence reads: CASNVGQGLSPLHF. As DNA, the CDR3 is TGTGCCAGCAATGTAGGACAGGGTTTATCACCCCTCCACTTT.

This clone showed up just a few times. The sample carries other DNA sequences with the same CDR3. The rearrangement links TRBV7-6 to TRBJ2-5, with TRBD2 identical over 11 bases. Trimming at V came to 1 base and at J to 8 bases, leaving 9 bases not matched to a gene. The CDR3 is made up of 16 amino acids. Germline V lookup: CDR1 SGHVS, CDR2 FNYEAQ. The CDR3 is CASSLVGTSGLETQYF. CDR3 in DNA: TGTGCCAGCAGCTTAGTCGGGACTAGCGGATTAGAAACCCAGTACTTC.

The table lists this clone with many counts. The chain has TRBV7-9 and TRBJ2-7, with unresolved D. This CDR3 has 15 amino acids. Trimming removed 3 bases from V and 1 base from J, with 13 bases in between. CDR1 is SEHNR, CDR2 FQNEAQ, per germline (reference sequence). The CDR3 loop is CASSLQTGLSYEQYF. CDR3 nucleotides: TGTGCCAGCAGCTTGCAGACCGGGTTATCCTACGAGCAGTACTTC.

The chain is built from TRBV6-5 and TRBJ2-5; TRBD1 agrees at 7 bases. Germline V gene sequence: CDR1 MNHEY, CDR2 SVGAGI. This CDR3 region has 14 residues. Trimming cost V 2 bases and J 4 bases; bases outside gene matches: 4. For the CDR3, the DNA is TGTGCCAGCAGTTACCTTGACAGGGTAGAGACCCAGTACTTC. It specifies CASSYLDRVETQYF.

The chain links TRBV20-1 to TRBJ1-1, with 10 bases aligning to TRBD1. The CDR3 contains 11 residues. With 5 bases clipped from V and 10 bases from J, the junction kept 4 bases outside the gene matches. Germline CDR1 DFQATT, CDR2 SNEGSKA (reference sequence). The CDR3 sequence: CSAGTGVAAFF. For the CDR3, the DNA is TGCAGTGCTGGGACAGGGGTGGCAGCTTTCTTT.

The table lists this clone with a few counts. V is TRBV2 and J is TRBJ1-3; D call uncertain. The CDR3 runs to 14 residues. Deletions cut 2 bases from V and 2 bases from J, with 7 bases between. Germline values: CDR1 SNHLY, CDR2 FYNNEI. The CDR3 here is CASSELGPGNTIYF. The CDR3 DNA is TGTGCCAGCAGTGAACTAGGGCCTGGAAACACCATATATTTT. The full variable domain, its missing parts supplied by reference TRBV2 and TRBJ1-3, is EPEVTQTPSHQVTQMGQEVILRCVPISNHLYFYWYRQILGQKVEFLVSFYNNEISEKSEIFDDQFSVERPDGSNFTLKIRSTKLEDSAMYFCASSELGPGNTIYFGEGSWLTVV.

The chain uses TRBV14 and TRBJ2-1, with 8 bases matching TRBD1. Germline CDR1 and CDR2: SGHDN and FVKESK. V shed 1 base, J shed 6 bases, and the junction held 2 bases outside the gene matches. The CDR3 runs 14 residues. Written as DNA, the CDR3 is TGTGCCAGCAGCCAAGTAACAGGGGGCAATGAGCAGTTCTTC. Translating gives CASSQVTGGNEQFF.